Below are 29 T cell receptor beta chains sequenced from a single sample in a study of shared T cell receptors in the human thymus. Clones were read by immunoSEQ multiplex PCR, and TCRdb kept only the in-frame ones, dropping some. The sample contains about 610,000 clones, around 89% of which appear only once. These records were also assigned to another study, of human thymus T cells.

Sequencing was carried out using thymocytes. Receptors were obtained from a boy younger than two with a congenital heart defect.

A note on this clone: At one of its ends the junction is not consistent with the germline gene, which may arise from a read error. The rearrangement links TRBV20-1 to TRBJ2-7, with 15 bases aligning to TRBD2. In germline, CDR1 is DFQATT, CDR2 SNEGSKA (reference sequence). The CDR3 has 11 residues. The CDR3 nucleotides are TGTAGGACTAGCGGGAGGGGGGAGCAGTACTTC. Amino acid sequence: CRTSGRGEQYF.

The chain couples TRBV4-1 to TRBJ2-3, with 12 bases matching TRBD2. Germline V gene sequence: CDR1 MGHRA, CDR2 YSYEKL. The CDR3 spans 20 residues. Losses at the gene ends were 0 bases for V and 2 bases for J; bases not matched to a gene: 12. CDR3 in amino acids: CASSQDRFASGRANTDTQYF. As DNA, the CDR3 is TGCGCCAGCAGCCAAGATCGGTTTGCTAGCGGGAGGGCCAACACAGATACGCAGTATTTT.

The chain joins TRBV2 to TRBJ2-3, with D possibly being TRBD2 (5 bases). Trimming removed 8 bases from V and 3 bases from J, with 12 bases in between. Germline assignment: CDR1 SNHLY and CDR2 FYNNEI. This CDR3 comprises 13 residues. The CDR3 loop is CASPSGRTDTQYF. As DNA, the CDR3 is TGTGCCAGCCCCAGCGGAAGAACAGATACGCAGTATTTT.

Here the CDR3 DNA reads TGCGCCAGCAGCTTGGGCGGGGTAGCCCCTCTCCGGAACGAGCAGTACTTC. Protein: CASSLGGVAPLRNEQYF. The V and J genes are TRBV5-1 and TRBJ2-7, with D perhaps TRBD2 (6 bases). There are 17 residues in the CDR3. V shed 0 bases and J shed 5 bases, with 21 bases lying between them. From germline, CDR1 is SGHRS and CDR2 YFSETQ.

The chain carries TRBV25-1 and TRBJ2-1; D perhaps matches TRBD1 (6 bases). Trimming stripped 4 bases from V and 6 bases from J, with 10 bases between. Germline V gene sequence: CDR1 MGHDK, CDR2 SYGVNS. The CDR3 contains 13 residues. In nucleotides, the CDR3 is TGTGCCAGCAGTGGCAGACAGGCCAATGAGCAGTTCTTC. Its translation is CASSGRQANEQFF.

The J gene is TRBJ1-1, the V gene TRBV4-1; D gene unclear. Germline-derived CDR1 and CDR2 are MGHRA and YSYEKL. V was pared by 0 bases and J by 2 bases, with 16 bases between. CDR3 length: 17 residues. DNA for the CDR3: TGCGCCAGCAGCCAAGATCCTTGGCAGAGGAGTAACACTGAAGCTTTCTTT. The encoded protein is CASSQDPWQRSNTEAFF.

The rearrangement joins TRBV27 to TRBJ1-4; 11 positions agree with TRBD1. V lost 4 bases and J lost 1; bases outside the gene matches: 11. The CDR3 totals 19 residues. CDR1 is MNHEY and CDR2 is SMNVEV in the germline V gene (reference sequence). CDR3 sequence: CASSSQGQGAVGTNEKLFF. The CDR3 region has the DNA TGTGCCAGCAGTTCCCAAGGACAGGGGGCGGTAGGAACTAATGAAAAACTGTTTTTT.

This sequence joins TRBV19 and TRBJ1-5; possible D gene TRBD1, 5 bases. Germline CDR1 LNHDA, CDR2 SQIVND (reference sequence). The CDR3 sequence is 16 residues long. Trimming removed 7 bases from V and 5 bases from J, with 21 bases in between. This chain's CDR3 is CASTSHRDSKDQPQHF. CDR3 DNA: TGTGCCAGTACCTCACACCGGGACTCCAAAGATCAGCCCCAGCATTTT.

The chain recombines TRBV5-1 with TRBJ2-1; perhaps TRBD2 as D (6 bases). V lost 1 base to trimming and J lost 6 bases, with 8 bases between them. There are 13 residues in the CDR3. Looked up from germline, CDR1 is SGHRS and CDR2 is YFSETQ. The CDR3 protein is CASSLSSGNEQFF. The CDR3 coding sequence is TGCGCCAGCAGCTTGAGTAGCGGCAATGAGCAGTTCTTC.

The chain links TRBV9 to TRBJ2-3; D may be TRBD2 (5 bases). CDR3 size: 14 residues. CDR1 and CDR2 from the germline V gene are SGDLS and YYNGEE. Trimming left V 1 base short and J 5 bases short, with 11 bases between. For the CDR3, the DNA is TGTGCCAGCAGCGTAAACCGGGAACGAGATACGCAGTATTTT. This translates into CASSVNRERDTQYF.

The CDR3 DNA reads TGCGCCAGCAGTGAGTCGGTGGGGGGGCACTATGGCTACACCTTC. It yields the protein CASSESVGGHYGYTF. The chain uses TRBV10-2 and TRBJ1-2, with a weak D call TRBD1 (6 bases). The V gene's germline CDR1 is WSHSY and CDR2 SAAADI. This CDR3 comprises 15 residues. V was trimmed by 0 bases and J by 3 bases, leaving 11 bases between them.

The J gene is TRBJ2-7, the V gene TRBV30; tentatively, D is TRBD2 (6 bases). This CDR3 comprises 12 residues. Germline CDR1 is GTSNPN and CDR2 is SVGIG (reference sequence). V was shortened by 4 bases and J by 6 bases, with 13 bases between the two germline ends. Here the CDR3 DNA reads TGTGCCTGGAACCGGGAGTCGAGCGAGCAGTACTTC. Encoded protein: CAWNRESSEQYF.

This chain links TRBV7-6 with TRBJ2-3; 9 nucleotides line up with TRBD1. The length of the CDR3 is 17 residues. Germline CDR1 is SGHVS and CDR2 is FNYEAQ. After removal of 0 bases from V and 4 bases from J, the junction contained 8 bases not matched to a gene. The DNA for the CDR3 is TGTGCCAGCAGCTTAGCACCGGGACAGGGAACGCCAGATACGCAGTATTTT. Protein: CASSLAPGQGTPDTQYF. Variable domain in full (rest from reference TRBV7-6 and TRBJ2-3): GAGVSQSPRYKVTKRGQDVALRCDPISGHVSLYWYRQALGQGPEFLTYFNYEAQQDKSGLPNDRFSAERPEGSISTLTIQRTEQRDSAMYRCASSLAPGQGTPDTQYFGPGTRLTVL.

The V gene is TRBV4-2, the J gene TRBJ2-6; TRBD1 might be the D (5 bases). The CDR3 is 17 residues long. Trimming pared 1 base from V and 0 bases from J, leaving 10 bases between. Germline values: CDR1 LGHNA, CDR2 YNFKEQ. The CDR3, as DNA: TGTGCCAGCAGCCAAGGGGGCGCACACTCTGGGGCCAACGTCCTGACTTTC. This sequence encodes CASSQGGAHSGANVLTF.

In this sample, this clone turned up a few times. CDR3 nucleotides: TGCGCCAGCAGCCAGGGAGCGGGCCTTATCCCATCCTCTAGCACAGATACGCAGTATTTT. Residues: CASSQGAGLIPSSSTDTQYF. This chain links TRBV4-1 with TRBJ2-3, with TRBD2 as a possible D gene (6 bases). V was trimmed by 3 bases and J by 0 bases, leaving 25 bases between them. The CDR3 sequence is 20 residues long. Germline assignment: CDR1 MGHRA and CDR2 YSYEKL.

This clone was detected a few times. This chain uses TRBV19 with TRBJ1-4, with 7 positions matching TRBD1. V lost 8 bases, J lost 11 bases, and 5 bases stayed unmatched. The CDR3 totals 11 residues. CDR1 is LNHDA, CDR2 SQIVND, per germline (reference sequence). The CDR3 is CASVEQGKLFF. Written as DNA, the CDR3 is TGTGCCAGTGTCGAACAGGGGAAACTGTTTTTT. The full variable domain, with the rest looked up from reference TRBV19 and TRBJ1-4, is DGGITQSPKYLFRKEGQNVTLSCEQNLNHDAMYWYRQDPGQGLRLIYYSQIVNDFQKGDIAEGYSVSREKKESFPLTVTSAQKNPTAFYLCASVEQGKLFFGSGTQLSVL.

The chain has TRBV18 and TRBJ2-7, with a tentative D call TRBD2 (5 bases). The CDR3 is 15 residues long. Trimming left V 3 bases short and J 7 bases short, with 19 bases between. The V gene's germline CDR1 is KGHSH and CDR2 LQKENI. CDR3 sequence reads: CASSPRDPAQREQYF. The CDR3 DNA is TGTGCCAGCTCACCCCGGGATCCAGCCCAGCGGGAGCAGTACTTC. The variable domain in full, completed from reference TRBV18 and TRBJ2-7, reads NAGVMQNPRHLVRRRGQEARLRCSPMKGHSHVYWYRQLPEEGLKFMVYLQKENIIDESGMPKERFSAEFPKEGPSILRIQQVVRGDSAAYFCASSPRDPAQREQYFGPGTRLTVT.

Here the CDR3 DNA reads TGTGCCAGCAGTGAGGGGGACAACAATAATGAGCAGTTCTTC. This codes for CASSEGDNNNEQFF. The genes are TRBV2 and TRBJ2-1, with D possibly being TRBD1 (6 bases). Germline CDR1 reads SNHLY; CDR2 reads FYNNEI. The V and J ends lost 3 bases and 7 bases respectively, with 13 bases between them. The CDR3 is 14 residues long. The full variable domain, in which reference TRBV2 and TRBJ2-1 provide the parts outside the CDR3, is EPEVTQTPSHQVTQMGQEVILRCVPISNHLYFYWYRQILGQKVEFLVSFYNNEISEKSEIFDDQFSVERPDGSNFTLKIRSTKLEDSAMYFCASSEGDNNNEQFFGPGTRLTVL.

This clone was observed a few times. J is TRBJ2-7 and V is TRBV10-1; D might be TRBD2 (5 bases). This CDR3 is built from 13 residues. Germline CDR1 reads WNHNN; CDR2 reads SYGVQD (reference sequence). Between the trimmed V and J ends, which lost 7 bases and 2 bases, there was a span of 12 bases. This CDR3 is CASIEREPYEQYF. The CDR3 DNA sequence: TGCGCCAGCATCGAGAGGGAACCCTACGAGCAGTACTTC.

This chain links TRBV15 with TRBJ2-7; D might be TRBD2 (6 bases). The CDR3 runs to 15 residues. With 5 bases removed from V and 5 bases from J, the gap between germline ends came to 19 bases. Germline V lookup: CDR1 LNHNV, CDR2 YYDKDF (reference sequence). DNA of the CDR3: TGTGCCACCAGCCCCGGATCTGGGGGGTGCAACGAGCAGTACTTC. Its protein is CATSPGSGGCNEQYF.

The V call is TRBV7-3, the J call TRBJ2-1, with TRBD2 identical over 9 bases. CDR1 and CDR2 from the germline V gene are SGHTA and FQGTGA. V dropped 5 bases and J dropped 5; count of bases not matched to a gene: 10. The CDR3 has 16 amino acids. The CDR3 is CASSPLGAGGDNEQFF. The CDR3 nucleotides are TGTGCCAGCAGCCCGCTGGGGGCGGGAGGGGACAATGAGCAGTTCTTC. Combining the CDR3 with reference TRBV7-3 and TRBJ2-1 gives the whole variable domain GAGVSQTPSNKVTEKGKYVELRCDPISGHTALYWYRQSLGQGPEFLIYFQGTGAADDSGLPNDRFFAVRPEGSVSTLKIQRTERGDSAVYLCASSPLGAGGDNEQFFGPGTRLTVL.

On this clone: The junction and the germline gene differ at one end; a read error may be behind it. The chain carries TRBV7-7 and TRBJ2-5, with D possibly TRBD1 on 5 matching bases. The germline V gene encodes CDR1 SSHAT and CDR2 FNYEAQ (reference sequence). The CDR3 has 14 residues. Written as DNA, the CDR3 is TGTGCTAGCAGCCAGGGCCGTGGGCGGGAGACCCAGTACTTC. As protein: CASSQGRGRETQYF.

The chain has TRBV10-1 and TRBJ2-2; D unresolved. Trimming removed 0 bases from V and 1 base from J, with 6 bases in between. The CDR3 has 15 residues. CDR1 is WNHNN and CDR2 is SYGVQD in the germline V gene (reference sequence). CDR3 loop: CASSESSRNTGELFF. Here the CDR3 DNA reads TGCGCCAGCAGTGAGTCGAGTCGGAACACCGGGGAGCTGTTTTTT.

The chain uses TRBV4-1 and TRBJ1-5, with a weak D call TRBD1 (5 bases). Trimming pared 6 bases from V and 3 bases from J, leaving 15 bases between. CDR1 and CDR2 (germline): MGHRA, YSYEKL. CDR3 length equals 15 residues. CDR3 nucleotides: TGCGCCAGCAGGAGCGCGTCAGGGAACAATCAGCCCCAGCATTTT. It translates to CASRSASGNNQPQHF.

J is TRBJ2-7 and V is TRBV27; 8 bases line up with TRBD1. CDR1 is MNHEY and CDR2 is SMNVEV in the germline V gene (reference sequence). CDR3 length equals 15 residues. J gave up 3 bases and V 4 bases, and 8 bases lay outside the gene matches. CDR3 region: CASSSGQGPFYEQYF. In DNA, the CDR3 is TGTGCCAGCAGTTCCGGACAGGGCCCCTTCTACGAGCAGTACTTC.

V gene TRBV5-6 combines with J gene TRBJ1-2; perhaps TRBD1 as D (6 bases). The length of the CDR3 is 13 residues. V was shortened by 6 bases and J by 4 bases, with 13 bases between the two germline ends. Germline loops: CDR1 SGHDT, CDR2 YYEEEE. In DNA, the CDR3 is TGTGCCAGCACCGACAGGTCCGCCTATGGCTACACCTTC. This gives the protein CASTDRSAYGYTF.

The chain is built from TRBV23-1 and TRBJ2-7; possible D gene TRBD2, 6 bases. TRBV23-1 is marked as an open reading frame, function uncertain. This CDR3 contains 16 residues. The V end was cut by 0 bases, the J end by 9 bases, with 21 bases between. The CDR3 reads CASSQSGGAGDCGQYF. The CDR3 bases are TGCGCCAGCAGTCAATCGGGGGGAGCGGGCGATTGTGGGCAGTACTTC.

The chain is built from TRBV25-1 and TRBJ2-5; D possibly corresponds to TRBD2 (5 bases). V was shortened by 0 bases and J by 6 bases, with 20 bases between the two germline ends. The CDR3 length is 17 residues. Per germline, CDR1 MGHDK and CDR2 SYGVNS. The DNA of the CDR3 is TGTGCCAGCAGTGAATACGGGGAGAGGGAATCTTGGAAGACCCAGTACTTC. It specifies CASSEYGERESWKTQYF. Complete variable domain (other parts from reference TRBV25-1 and TRBJ2-5): EADIYQTPRYLVIGTGKKITLECSQTMGHDKMYWYQQDPGMELHLIHYSYGVNSTEKGDLSSESTVSRIRTEHFPLTLESARPSHTSQYLCASSEYGERESWKTQYFGPGTRLLVL.

Here the CDR3 reads CASTQGDRVDTEAFF. As DNA, the CDR3 is TGTGCCAGCACCCAGGGGGACAGGGTAGACACTGAAGCTTTCTTT. The chain links TRBV6-6 to TRBJ1-1; 9 nucleotides align to TRBD1. This CDR3 has 15 residues. The V and J ends lost 7 bases and 3 bases, in that order; junction bases with no gene match: 9. Germline CDR1 is MNHNY and CDR2 is SVGAGI (reference sequence).